This TCR beta chain was identified during a study of CD8+CD57+ T cells in acquired aplastic anemia. Looking at the study overall: The study obtained an average of around 3.1 ug of DNA from sorted CD4+ and CD8+ cells.

The length of the CDR3 is 14 residues. In germline, CDR1 is DFQATT, CDR2 SNEGSKA (reference sequence). The germline V and J ends were trimmed by 0 bases and 0 bases, with 9 bases remaining between them. All sequencing subjects had displayed CD8+CD57+ cell expansion on flow cytometry. Genomic DNA served as template for TCR beta VDJ and CDR3 profiling. In TCRdb, the reads were re-called with MiXCR into one record per CDR3 protein. Of tens of thousands of distinct CDR3 sequences in the sample, less than 65% were seen once. A note on this clonotype: Its antigen is as yet unknown.

Broader study findings: Found in both controls and patients were approximately 30 CD8+ CDR3 sequences.

The TCR sequence derives from a human donor with aplastic anemia. The V call is TRBV20-1, the J call TRBJ2-7; D might be TRBD1 (6 bases). Material for sequencing was sorted CD4+, CD8+, or CD8+CD57+ T cells (not recorded which) from PBMCs. CDR3 in amino acids: CSARDQGSSYEQYF. Here the CDR3 DNA reads TGCAGTGCTAGAGACCAGGGGAGCTCCTACGAGCAGTACTTC.